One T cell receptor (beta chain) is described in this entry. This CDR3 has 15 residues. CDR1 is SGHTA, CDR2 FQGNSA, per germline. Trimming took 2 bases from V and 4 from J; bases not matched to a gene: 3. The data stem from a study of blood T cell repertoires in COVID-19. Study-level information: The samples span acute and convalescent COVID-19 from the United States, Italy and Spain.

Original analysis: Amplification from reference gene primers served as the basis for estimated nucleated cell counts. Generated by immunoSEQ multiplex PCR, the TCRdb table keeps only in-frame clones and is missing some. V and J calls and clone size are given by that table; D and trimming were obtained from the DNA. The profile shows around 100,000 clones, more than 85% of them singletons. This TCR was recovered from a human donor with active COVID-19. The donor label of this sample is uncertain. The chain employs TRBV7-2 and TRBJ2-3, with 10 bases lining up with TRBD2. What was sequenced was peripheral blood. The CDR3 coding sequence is TGTGCCAGCAGCTTAAGCGGGGGGGCCCCAGATACGCAGTATTTT. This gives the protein CASSLSGGAPDTQYF.